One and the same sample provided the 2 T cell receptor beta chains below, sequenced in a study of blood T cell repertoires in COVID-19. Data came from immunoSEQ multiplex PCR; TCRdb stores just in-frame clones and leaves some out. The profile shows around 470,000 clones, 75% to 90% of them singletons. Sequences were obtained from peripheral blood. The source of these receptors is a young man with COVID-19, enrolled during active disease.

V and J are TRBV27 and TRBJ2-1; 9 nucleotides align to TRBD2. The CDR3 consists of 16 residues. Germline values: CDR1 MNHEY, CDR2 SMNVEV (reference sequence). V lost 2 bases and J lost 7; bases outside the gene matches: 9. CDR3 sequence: CASSLRAGGPLNEQFF. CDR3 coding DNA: TGTGCCAGCAGTTTACGGGCGGGAGGGCCTCTTAATGAGCAGTTCTTC.

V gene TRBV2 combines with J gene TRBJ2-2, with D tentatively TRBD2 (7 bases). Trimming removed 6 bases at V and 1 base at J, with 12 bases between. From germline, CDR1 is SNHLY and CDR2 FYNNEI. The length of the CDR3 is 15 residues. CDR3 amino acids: CASRRGAQNTGELFF. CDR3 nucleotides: TGTGCCAGCAGACGGGGGGCGCAGAACACCGGGGAGCTGTTTTTT.